This T cell receptor beta chain appears in the sequencing data of a study of metastatic and nonmetastatic thyroid tumors. TCRdb reanalyzed the PCR reads via MiXCR. This table has 15,000 or so clones, roughly 29% appearing once. The CDR3 has 16 amino acids. Trimming at V came to 3 bases and at J to 4 bases, leaving 11 bases not matched to a gene. CDR1 and CDR2 from the germline V gene are MNHNS and SASEGT. A few counts support this clone. Until they underwent thyroid surgery, no patient had received any treatment. This receptor was taken from a female donor with papillary thyroid cancer or a benign thyroid nodule (not recorded which). Some clones in this sample may be carry-over from other donors' samples. V usage is TRBV6-1 and J usage is TRBJ1-2; 7 nucleotides agree with TRBD1. The specimen was blood. The CDR3 sequence: CASSDTETGTVYGYTF. DNA of the CDR3: TGTGCCAGCAGTGACACCGAGACAGGGACGGTCTATGGCTACACCTTC.